This T cell receptor beta chain came from a study of T cell repertoires in cytomegalovirus infection. TCRdb recomputed calls from the reads with MiXCR, one row per CDR3 protein. The repertoire includes around 240,000 distinct CDR3 sequences, roughly 23% of them detected once, and around a sixth sits in the top ten. This clonotype was seen at least ten times. The V gene's germline CDR1 is SEHNR and CDR2 FQNEAQ (reference sequence). The V end was cut by 0 bases, the J end by 0 bases, with 8 bases between. The CDR3 is 15 amino acids. Material for sequencing was CD8+ T cells from PBMCs. The J gene is TRBJ1-1, the V gene TRBV7-9, with a tentative D call TRBD1 (5 bases). The TCR was taken from a human donor in good health (CMV status not recorded). Some clones in this sample may be carry-over from other donors' samples. The CDR3 region has the DNA TGTGCCAGCAGCTTAGCTCAGGGTGTGAACACTGAAGCTTTCTTT. Translation: CASSLAQGVNTEAFF. Combining the CDR3 with reference TRBV7-9 and TRBJ1-1 gives the whole variable domain DTGVSQNPRHKITKRGQNVTFRCDPISEHNRLYWYRQTLGQGPEFLTYFQNEAQLEKSRLLSDRFSAERPKGSFSTLEIQRTEQGDSAMYLCASSLAQGVNTEAFFGQGTRLTVV.